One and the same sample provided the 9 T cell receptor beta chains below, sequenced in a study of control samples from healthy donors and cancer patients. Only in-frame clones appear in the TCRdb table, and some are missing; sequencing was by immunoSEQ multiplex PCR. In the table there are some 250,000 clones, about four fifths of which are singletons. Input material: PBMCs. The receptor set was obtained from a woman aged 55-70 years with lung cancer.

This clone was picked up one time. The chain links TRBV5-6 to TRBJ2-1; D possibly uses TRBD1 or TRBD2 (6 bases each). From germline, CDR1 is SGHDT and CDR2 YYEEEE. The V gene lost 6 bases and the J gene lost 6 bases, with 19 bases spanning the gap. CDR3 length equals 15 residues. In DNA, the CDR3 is TGTGCCAGCAACCCCGAGGGGGGCCGACTCAATGAGCAGTTCTTC. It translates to CASNPEGGRLNEQFF. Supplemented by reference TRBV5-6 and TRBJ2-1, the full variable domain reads DAGVTQSPTHLIKTRGQQVTLRCSPKSGHDTVSWYQQALGQGPQFIFQYYEEEERQRGNFPDRFSGHQFPNYSSELNVNALLLGDSALYLCASNPEGGRLNEQFFGPGTRLTVL.

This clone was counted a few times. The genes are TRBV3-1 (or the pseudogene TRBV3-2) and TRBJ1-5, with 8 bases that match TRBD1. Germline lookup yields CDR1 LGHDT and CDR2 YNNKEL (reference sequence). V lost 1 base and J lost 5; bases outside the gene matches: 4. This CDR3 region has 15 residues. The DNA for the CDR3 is TGTGCCAGCAGCCAAGGGACAGGGACGGATCAGCCCCAGCATTTT. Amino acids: CASSQGTGTDQPQHF.

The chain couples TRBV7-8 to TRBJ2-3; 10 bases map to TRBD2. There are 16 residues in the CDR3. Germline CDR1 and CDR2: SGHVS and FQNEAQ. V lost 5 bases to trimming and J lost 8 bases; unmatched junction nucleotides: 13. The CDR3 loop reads CASSTQAGGPGGTQYF. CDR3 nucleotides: TGTGCCAGCAGCACTCAAGCGGGAGGGCCAGGGGGTACGCAGTATTTT. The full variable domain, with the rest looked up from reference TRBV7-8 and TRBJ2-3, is GAGVSQSPRYKVAKRGQDVALRCDPISGHVSLFWYQQALGQGPEFLTYFQNEAQLDKSGLPSDRFFAERPEGSVSTLKIQRTQQEDSAVYLCASSTQAGGPGGTQYFGPGTRLTVL.

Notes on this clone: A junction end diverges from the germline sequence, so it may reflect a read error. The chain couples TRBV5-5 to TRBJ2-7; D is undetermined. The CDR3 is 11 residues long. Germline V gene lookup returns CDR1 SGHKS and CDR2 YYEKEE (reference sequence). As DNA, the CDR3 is TGTGCCAGCAGCTTCGAAGGGTATGAGAACTTC. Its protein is CASSFEGYENF.

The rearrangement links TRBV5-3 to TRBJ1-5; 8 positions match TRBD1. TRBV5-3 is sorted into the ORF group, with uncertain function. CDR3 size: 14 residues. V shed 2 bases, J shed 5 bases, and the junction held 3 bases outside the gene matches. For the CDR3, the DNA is TGTGCCAGAAGCTTCAGGGGGCGGGATCAGCCCCAGCATTTT. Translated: CARSFRGRDQPQHF.

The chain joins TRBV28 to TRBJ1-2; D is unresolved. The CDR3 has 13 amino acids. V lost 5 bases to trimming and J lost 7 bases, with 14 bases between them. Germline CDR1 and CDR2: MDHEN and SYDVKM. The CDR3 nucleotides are TGTGCCAGCAGTCCCCCGGTATTGTTTGGCTACACCTTC. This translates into CASSPPVLFGYTF.

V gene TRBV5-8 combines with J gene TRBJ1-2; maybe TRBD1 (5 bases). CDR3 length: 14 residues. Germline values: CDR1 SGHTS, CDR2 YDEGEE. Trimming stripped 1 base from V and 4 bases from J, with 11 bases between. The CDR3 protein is CASSLIPGGYGYTF. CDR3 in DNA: TGTGCCAGCAGCTTGATACCGGGGGGCTATGGCTACACCTTC.

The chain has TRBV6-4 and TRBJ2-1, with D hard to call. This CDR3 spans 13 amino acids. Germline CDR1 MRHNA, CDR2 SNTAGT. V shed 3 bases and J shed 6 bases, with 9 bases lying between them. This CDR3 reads CASSEQVSNEQFF. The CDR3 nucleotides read TGTGCCAGCAGTGAACAAGTCAGCAATGAGCAGTTCTTC.

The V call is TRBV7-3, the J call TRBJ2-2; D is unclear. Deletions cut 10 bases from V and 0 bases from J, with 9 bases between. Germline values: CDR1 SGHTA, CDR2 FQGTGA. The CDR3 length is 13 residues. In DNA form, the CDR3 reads TGTGCCACCAAATCCCCGAACACCGGGGAGCTGTTTTTT. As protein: CATKSPNTGELFF.